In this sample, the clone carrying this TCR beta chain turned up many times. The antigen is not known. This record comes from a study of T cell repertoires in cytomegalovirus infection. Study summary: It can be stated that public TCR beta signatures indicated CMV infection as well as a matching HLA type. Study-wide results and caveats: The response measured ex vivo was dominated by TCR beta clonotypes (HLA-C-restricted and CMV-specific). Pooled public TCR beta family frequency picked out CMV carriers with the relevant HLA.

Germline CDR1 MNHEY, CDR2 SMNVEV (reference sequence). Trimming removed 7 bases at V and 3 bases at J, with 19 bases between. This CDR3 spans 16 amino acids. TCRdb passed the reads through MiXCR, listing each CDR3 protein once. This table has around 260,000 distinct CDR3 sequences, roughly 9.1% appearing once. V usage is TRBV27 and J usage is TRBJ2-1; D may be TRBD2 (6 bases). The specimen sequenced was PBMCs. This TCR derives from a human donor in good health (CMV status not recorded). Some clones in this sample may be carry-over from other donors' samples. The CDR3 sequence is CASMGEEQRLYNEQFF. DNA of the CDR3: TGTGCCAGCATGGGGGAGGAGCAGCGTCTCTACAATGAGCAGTTCTTC.